This T cell receptor (beta chain) originates from a study of blood T cell repertoires in COVID-19. Assay: immunoSEQ multiplex PCR; the TCRdb copy retains only in-frame clones and omits some. Of about 210,000 clones in the sample, around nine tenths were seen once. This CDR3 is 17 amino acids long. Germline-derived CDR1 and CDR2 are SGHRS and YFSETQ. The V gene end was trimmed by 3 bases and the J gene end by 0 bases; junction bases not matched to a gene: 9. This TCR was recovered from a man in his sixties who had recovered from COVID-19. The sequenced material came from peripheral blood. This chain connects TRBV5-1 to TRBJ2-1; 7 bases align to TRBD2. The CDR3 spells CASSSGGSGFSYNEQFF. CDR3 in DNA: TGCGCCAGCAGCTCGGGGGGAAGCGGATTCTCCTACAATGAGCAGTTCTTC. The full variable domain, in which reference TRBV5-1 and TRBJ2-1 provide the parts outside the CDR3, is KAGVTQTPRYLIKTRGQQVTLSCSPISGHRSVSWYQQTPGQGLQFLFEYFSETQRNKGNFPGRFSGRQFSNSRSEMNVSTLELGDSALYLCASSSGGSGFSYNEQFFGPGTRLTVL.